This is a list of T cell receptor beta chains from one sample in a study of CD8 T cells in Susac syndrome. Via MiXCR, TCRdb re-called the immunoSEQ multiplex PCR reads, giving one row per CDR3 protein. The table includes roughly 130,000 distinct CDR3 sequences, roughly 96% detected once. The sample taken for sequencing was CD4+ T cells from PBMCs. The receptors were gathered from a human donor in good health. The CDR3 runs from the conserved cysteine through the conserved F or W. The D gene is left open where the match is weak. Size values are once, few and many counts, or a class for expanded clones, and some rows have none.

>-|TRBV5-1|14|-|TRBJ2-3
TGCGCCAGCAGTCTCCGAGTTTCGGTGGATACGCAGTATTTT
CASSLRVSVDTQYF
>-|TRBV19|15|-|TRBJ1-1
TGTGCCAGTAGCCCTTTAGGGACGGCGAACACTGAAGCTTTCTTT
CASSPLGTANTEAFF
>-|TRBV27|13|-|TRBJ2-5
TGTGCCAGCAGTGTGACAGTGGGAGAGACCCAGTACTTC
CASSVTVGETQYF
>-|TRBV18|16|TRBD2|TRBJ2-7
TGTGCCAGCTCCCTAGGAGGGACTAGCGAAACCTACGAGCAGTACTTC
CASSLGGTSETYEQYF
>-|TRBV29-1|15|TRBD1|TRBJ2-1
TGCAGCGTTGATTCGGGACAGGGACATTACAATGAGCAGTTCTTC
CSVDSGQGHYNEQFF
>-|TRBV6-5|15|-|TRBJ2-7
TGTGCCAGCAGTTACAGCGGGACAGGAACCTACGAGCAGTACTTC
CASSYSGTGTYEQYF
>-|TRBV6-2/TRBV6-3|16|-|TRBJ2-3
TGTGCCAGCAGTCGCCGGCAATGGGCGGGAACAGATACGCAGTATTTT
CASSRRQWAGTDTQYF
>-|TRBV29-1|12|-|TRBJ1-2
TGCAGCACTCCCGGGCTGATTTATGGCTACACCTTC
CSTPGLIYGYTF
>-|TRBV4-1|15|-|TRBJ2-2
TGCGCCAGCAGCCAAGAACAACAGGTCACCGGGGAGCTGTTTTTT
CASSQEQQVTGELFF
>-|TRBV12-3/TRBV12-4|12|-|TRBJ1-2
TGTGCCAGCAGTTTACCGGGCGGGGGCTACACCTTC
CASSLPGGGYTF
>-|TRBV29-1|13|TRBD1|TRBJ2-7
TGCAGCGTCTCGACAGGGGAATTCTACGAGCAGTACTTC
CSVSTGEFYEQYF
>-|TRBV29-1|14|TRBD2|TRBJ2-1
TGCAGCGTCGATAGCGGGAGGGTCTGGGATGAGCAGTTCTTC
CSVDSGRVWDEQFF
>-|TRBV3-1|15|-|TRBJ2-1
TGTGCCAGCAGCCAAGCTGGCGGGAACTACAATGAGCAGTTCTTC
CASSQAGGNYNEQFF
>once|TRBV29-1|16|-|TRBJ2-6
TGCAGCGTCTTGATCCCCCAGATCTCTGGGGCCAACGTCCTGACTTTC
CSVLIPQISGANVLTF
>-|TRBV6-2/TRBV6-3|14|TRBD1|TRBJ2-7
TGTGCCAGCGCAAAAACAGGGGCAGGCGGCGAGCAGTACTTC
CASAKTGAGGEQYF
>-|TRBV5-1|14|-|TRBJ2-7
TGCGCCAGCAGCTCGAGGGCAGGAGCCTACGAGCAGTACTTC
CASSSRAGAYEQYF
>once|TRBV7-2|14|-|TRBJ2-7
TGTGCCAGCAGCCCCAGCGGAAGCGCCTACGAGCAGTACTTC
CASSPSGSAYEQYF
>-|TRBV5-6|15|TRBD1|TRBJ1-4
TGTGCCAGCAGCTTGAGGAGGGGGCCGGAGGAAAAACTGTTTTTT
CASSLRRGPEEKLFF
>-|TRBV7-2|13|-|TRBJ1-1
TGTGCCAGCAGGACAAGTGTGAACACTGAAGCTTTCTTT
CASRTSVNTEAFF
>-|TRBV6-1|15|TRBD2|TRBJ2-3
TGTGCCAGCAGTCGGACTAGCGGGGACACAGATACGCAGTATTTT
CASSRTSGDTDTQYF
>-|TRBV3-1|14|-|TRBJ2-3
TGTGCCAGCAGCCAAGGGCTAGCGACCGATACGCAGTATTTT
CASSQGLATDTQYF
>once|TRBV3-1|17|TRBD1|TRBJ1-2
TGTGCCAGCAGCCAAGTATGGACTCTGGGACAGCTCTATGGCTACACCTTC
CASSQVWTLGQLYGYTF
>-|TRBV2|15|TRBD2|TRBJ2-1
TGTGCCAGCAGGCCCCGGAGTAGCGGGGCCAATGAGCAGTTCTTC
CASRPRSSGANEQFF
>-|TRBV3-1|12|-|TRBJ1-3
TGTGCCAGCAGCCGAACCCGAAACACCATATATTTT
CASSRTRNTIYF
>-|TRBV23-1|12|-|TRBJ1-2
TGCGCCAGCAGGGGTAATCACTATGGCTACACCTTC
CASRGNHYGYTF
>-|TRBV3-1|15|-|TRBJ2-2
TGTGCCAGCAGCGCGACAGGCTCGAACACCGGGGAGCTGTTTTTT
CASSATGSNTGELFF